This T cell receptor beta chain was sequenced in a study of T cell repertoires in cytomegalovirus infection. Study in general: Through public TCR beta signatures, both CMV infection and matching HLA type were indicated.

Worth noting for this clonotype: What it binds is unknown.

Broader study findings: Of the TCR beta families, the public ones yielded a cumulative frequency that identified carriers of CMV plus the relevant HLA. It was HLA-C-restricted CMV-specific TCR beta clonotypes that dominated the response ex vivo.

Per the germline V gene, CDR1 is MNHNS and CDR2 is SASEGT. This CDR3 region has 15 residues. The germline V and J ends were trimmed by 0 bases and 3 bases, with 11 bases remaining between them. TCRdb recomputed calls from the reads with MiXCR, one row per CDR3 protein. The table includes some 400,000 distinct CDR3 sequences, less than 20% detected once. This chain uses TRBV6-1 with TRBJ1-2; D call uncertain. The sequencing input was PBMCs. This receptor was taken from a human donor in good health (CMV status not recorded). Some clones in this sample may be carry-over from other donors' samples. The CDR3 DNA is TGTGCCAGCAGTGAAGCAGGTTTGACGGACTATGGCTACACCTTC. Translating it yields CASSEAGLTDYGYTF.